The text below deals with one T cell receptor beta chain. It lacks a known antigen. No base qualities exist here, and no much larger clone lies one base off it. The sample holds other DNA sequences that translate to the same CDR3. These data originate in a study of shared clonotypes between healthy human individuals (dated by TCRdb to about 2020). Broadly, across the study: Three men and a couple of women, aged 18 to 49 years, made up the cohort. To estimate repertoire size and how much clonotypes are shared between individuals, the study performed deep sequencing of blood TCR repertoires from roughly five healthy adults. For each donor, CD4 naive and CD4 memory were each given three plates, CD8 naive was given two plates, and CD8 memory was given one plate. To increase sequencing depth and limit assay-specific biases, different laboratories used diverse techniques to prepare libraries and sequence TCR repertoires. Per donor, leukapheresis produced somewhere between about 0.9 and 9.5 billion PBMCs. Study-level results and caveats: Pairwise subsampling indicated that sequencing depth was expected to affect the degree of clonotype sharing among donors. Even with the large sequencing depth, rarefaction of the sorted-subset datasets indicated that sequencing was incomplete. Sampling was restricted to blood, and TCR repertoires in tissues likely differ from the TCR repertoires found in blood. Compared with non-shared clonotypes, clonotypes shared by all four sorted-subset donors had higher generation probabilities. The genetic and exposure-history diversity represented was limited by the small number of donors. Naive subsets generally had larger estimated clonotype richness than memory subsets. Across four donors, about 5% of naive CD4, over 3% of naive CD8, approximately 2.5% of memory CD4, and approximately 0.42% of memory CD8 clonotypes were shared.

The donors were healthy, HIV-negative adults who had no recently reported acute infections or vaccinations. All donors were Caucasian adults living in Nashville, Tennessee, USA. Magnetic negative selection was used to enrich CD4+ T cells, after which naive cells were positively selected on CD45RA and the negative fraction became the memory subset. After blood collection by leukapheresis, PBMCs were isolated using Ficoll-Histopaque density gradient centrifugation and then cryopreserved in the vapor phase of liquid nitrogen. Analytical flow cytometry was used to check the purity and quantity of every magnetically sorted T cell population. Each sorted fraction had its genomic DNA isolated and then quantified by UV absorbance on a Nanodrop 2000c. Using the deep immunoSEQ assay, TCR CDR3 regions were amplified from genomic DNA by multiplex PCR. Genomic DNA extracted from each cell subset was distributed evenly over all wells of several immunoSEQ 96-well plates, and each plate served as one replicate. For sorted subsets, each replicate PCR was loaded with 200 ng genomic DNA, equivalent to 25,000 to 35,000 T cell genomes. Purified libraries were measured with a Qubit 3.0 fluorometer, size-checked on a Bioanalyzer 2100, and measured again with the KAPA Library Quantification kit. Each immunoSEQ 96-well plate was sequenced on its own single-read 150-cycle Illumina NextSeq 550 flow cell. As for the original processing: Because only junctional sequences without quality scores were contained in the immunoSEQ output, filtering matching that applied to full-length reads could not be performed. To assign V/J genes and CDR3, sequences were annotated against IMGT germline references using PyIR, a Python wrapper for IgBLAST v1.9. Reads with weak V/J assignments (E-value above 1e-6), missing CDR3, stop codons, out-of-frame junctions, or ambiguous translated residues were removed. A V3J clonotype was defined by an identical inferred V gene, J gene, and CDR3 amino acid sequence. Percentage overlap between repertoires was computed as shared unique clonotypes divided by the size of the smaller repertoire. RTK rarefaction, the Chao1 estimator, and Recon v2.1 estimates of unobserved clonotypes were used to assess repertoire richness. OLGA was used to compute generation probabilities for all TCRbeta clonotypes that the gDNA method yielded from a few donors. This immuneACCESS table, as held by TCRdb, lists in-frame sequences with V and J called but not all clones. Of the missing ones, under half trace to an unresolved V gene in checked studies; the others have no known cause. The DNA was the basis for D and trimming; V, J and clone size are from that table. In all, the sample holds approximately 2.5 million clones, and around 90% of those were seen once. More than 0.12% of the sample is held by the ten biggest clonotypes.

The V end loses 9 bases and the J end loses 10 bases, and a stretch of 16 bases separates them. The CDR3 spans 13 residues, from the cysteine through the phenylalanine. The entry retains the CDR3 DNA only, 39 bases that are in frame from base 1. The germline V gene (reference sequence) supplies CDR1 LNHDA and CDR2 SQIVND. The rearranged chain carries TRBV19 and TRBJ1-6, with a tentative D gene TRBD1 over 6 matching bases. The sequenced material came from naive CD4+ T cells sorted from blood. This specimen's cell subset or site label, per the study, means: CD45RA+ positively selected. This sequence was found in a man between 18 and 29 years old in good health. The CDR3 has the sequence CASREGGNSPLHF. The DNA sequence is as follows: TGTGCCAGCCGTGAGGGGGGAAACTCACCCCTCCACTTT.